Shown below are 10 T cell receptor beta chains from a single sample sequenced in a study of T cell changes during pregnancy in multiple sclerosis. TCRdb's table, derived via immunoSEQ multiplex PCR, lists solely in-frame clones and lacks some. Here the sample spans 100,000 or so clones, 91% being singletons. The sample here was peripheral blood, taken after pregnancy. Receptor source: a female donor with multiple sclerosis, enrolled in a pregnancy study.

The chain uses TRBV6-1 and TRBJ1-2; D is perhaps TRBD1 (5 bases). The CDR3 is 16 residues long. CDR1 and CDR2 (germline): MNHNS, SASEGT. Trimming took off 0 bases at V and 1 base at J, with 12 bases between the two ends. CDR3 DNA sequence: TGTGCCAGCAGTGAAGCAGGGGTCAGCTATAACTATGGCTACACCTTC. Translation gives CASSEAGVSYNYGYTF.

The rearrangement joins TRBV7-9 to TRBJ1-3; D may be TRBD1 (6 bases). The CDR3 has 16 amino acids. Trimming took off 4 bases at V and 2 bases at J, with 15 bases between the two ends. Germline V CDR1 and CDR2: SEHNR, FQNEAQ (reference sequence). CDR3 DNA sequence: TGTGCCAGCAGCTCCAGGATAGGGGGTACTGGAAACACCATATATTTT. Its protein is CASSSRIGGTGNTIYF.

Here the CDR3 reads CASSESLWGLAGLTGELFF. Here the CDR3 DNA reads TGCGCCAGCAGTGAGTCGTTATGGGGACTAGCGGGACTGACCGGGGAGCTGTTTTTT. V usage is TRBV10-1 and J usage is TRBJ2-2; 13 bases fit TRBD2. This CDR3 comprises 19 residues. Losses at the gene ends were 0 bases for V and 5 bases for J; bases not matched to a gene: 9. CDR1 and CDR2 from the germline V gene are WNHNN and SYGVQD (reference sequence).

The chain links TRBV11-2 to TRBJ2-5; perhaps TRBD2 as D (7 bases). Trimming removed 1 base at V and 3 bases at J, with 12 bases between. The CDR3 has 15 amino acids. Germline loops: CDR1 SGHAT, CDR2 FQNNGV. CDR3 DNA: TGTGCCAGCAGCTTAGGAGGGGGGGTCGAAGAGACCCAGTACTTC. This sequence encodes CASSLGGGVEETQYF.

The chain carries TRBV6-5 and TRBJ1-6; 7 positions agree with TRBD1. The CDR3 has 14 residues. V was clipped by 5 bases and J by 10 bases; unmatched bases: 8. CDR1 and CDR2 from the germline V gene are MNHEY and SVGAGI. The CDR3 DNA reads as TGTGCCAGCAGTCCATCAGGGGGTACCTCACCCCTCCACTTT. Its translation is CASSPSGGTSPLHF.

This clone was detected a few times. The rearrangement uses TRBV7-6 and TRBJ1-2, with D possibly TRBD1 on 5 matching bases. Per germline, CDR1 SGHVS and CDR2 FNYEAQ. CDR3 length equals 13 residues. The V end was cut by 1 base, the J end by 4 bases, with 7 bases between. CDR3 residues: CASSLVQGYGYTF. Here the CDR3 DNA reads TGTGCCAGCAGCTTAGTCCAGGGCTATGGCTACACCTTC.

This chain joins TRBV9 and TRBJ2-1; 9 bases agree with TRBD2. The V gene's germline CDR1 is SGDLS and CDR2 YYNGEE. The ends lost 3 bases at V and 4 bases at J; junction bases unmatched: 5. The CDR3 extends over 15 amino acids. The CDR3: CASSAASGVYNEQFF. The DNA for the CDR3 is TGTGCCAGCAGCGCCGCTAGCGGGGTGTACAATGAGCAGTTCTTC.

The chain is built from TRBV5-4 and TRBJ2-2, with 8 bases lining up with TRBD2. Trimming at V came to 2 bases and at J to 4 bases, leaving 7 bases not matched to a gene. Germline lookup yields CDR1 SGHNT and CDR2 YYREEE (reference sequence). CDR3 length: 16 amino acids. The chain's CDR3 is CASSFQLAVSTGELFF. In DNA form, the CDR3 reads TGTGCCAGCAGCTTTCAACTAGCGGTTTCCACCGGGGAGCTGTTTTTT.

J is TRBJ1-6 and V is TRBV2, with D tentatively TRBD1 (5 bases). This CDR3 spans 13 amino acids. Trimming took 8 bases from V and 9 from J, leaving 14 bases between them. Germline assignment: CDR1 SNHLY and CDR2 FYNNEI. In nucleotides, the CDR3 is TGTGCCAGCTTCCAGGGTAGGGGTTCACCCCTCCACTTT. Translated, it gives CASFQGRGSPLHF.

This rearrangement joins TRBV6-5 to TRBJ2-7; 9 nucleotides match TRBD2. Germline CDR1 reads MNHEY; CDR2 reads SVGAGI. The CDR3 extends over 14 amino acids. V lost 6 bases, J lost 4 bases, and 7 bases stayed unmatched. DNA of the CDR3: TGTGCCAGCAGCCAAGGGACTAGCAGTTACGAGCAGTACTTC. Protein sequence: CASSQGTSSYEQYF.